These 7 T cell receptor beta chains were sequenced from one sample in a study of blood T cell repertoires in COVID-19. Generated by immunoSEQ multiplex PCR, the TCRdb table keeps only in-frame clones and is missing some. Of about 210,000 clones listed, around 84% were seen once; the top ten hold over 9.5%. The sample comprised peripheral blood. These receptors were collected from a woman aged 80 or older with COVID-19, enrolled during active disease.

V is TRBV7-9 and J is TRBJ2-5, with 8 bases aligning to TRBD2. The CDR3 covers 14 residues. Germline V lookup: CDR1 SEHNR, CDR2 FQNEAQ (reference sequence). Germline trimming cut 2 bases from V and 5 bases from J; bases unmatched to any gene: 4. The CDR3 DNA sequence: TGTGCCAGCAGCTTATTGGCTAGCGGGGAGACCCAGTACTTC. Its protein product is CASSLLASGETQYF.

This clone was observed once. This CDR3 reads CASSRDRGLGTEAFF. CDR3 sequence (DNA): TGTGCCAGTAGCCGGGACAGGGGGCTCGGCACTGAAGCTTTCTTT. The rearrangement joins TRBV19 to TRBJ1-1, with 12 bases fitting TRBD1. V shed 6 bases and J 4 bases; nucleotides not matched to a gene: 6. The CDR3 loop spans 15 amino acids. Germline V lookup: CDR1 LNHDA, CDR2 SQIVND (reference sequence).

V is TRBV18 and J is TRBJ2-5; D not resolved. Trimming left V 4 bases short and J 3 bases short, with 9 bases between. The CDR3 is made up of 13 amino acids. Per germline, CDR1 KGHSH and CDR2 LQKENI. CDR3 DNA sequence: TGTGCCAGCTCACAGCAGGTCAAAGAGACCCAGTACTTC. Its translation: CASSQQVKETQYF.

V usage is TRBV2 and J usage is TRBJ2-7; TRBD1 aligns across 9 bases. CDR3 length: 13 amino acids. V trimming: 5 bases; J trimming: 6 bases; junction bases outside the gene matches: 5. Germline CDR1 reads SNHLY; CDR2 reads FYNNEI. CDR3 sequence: CASSWGQGLEQYV. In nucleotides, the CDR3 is TGTGCCAGCAGTTGGGGACAGGGACTCGAGCAGTACGTC.

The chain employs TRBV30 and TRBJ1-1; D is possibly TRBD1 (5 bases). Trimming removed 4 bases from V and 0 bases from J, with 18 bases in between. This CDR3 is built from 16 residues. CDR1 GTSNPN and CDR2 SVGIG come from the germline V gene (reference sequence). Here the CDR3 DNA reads TGTGCCTGGATCCCGCCCCCGACAGCTGTGAACACTGAAGCTTTCTTT. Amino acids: CAWIPPPTAVNTEAFF.

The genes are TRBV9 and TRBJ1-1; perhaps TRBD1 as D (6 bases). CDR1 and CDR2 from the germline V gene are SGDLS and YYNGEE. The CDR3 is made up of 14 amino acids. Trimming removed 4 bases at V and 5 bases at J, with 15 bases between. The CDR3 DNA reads TGTGCCAGCAGCTTACAGGGATCTGGGACTGAAGCTTTCTTT. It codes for CASSLQGSGTEAFF.

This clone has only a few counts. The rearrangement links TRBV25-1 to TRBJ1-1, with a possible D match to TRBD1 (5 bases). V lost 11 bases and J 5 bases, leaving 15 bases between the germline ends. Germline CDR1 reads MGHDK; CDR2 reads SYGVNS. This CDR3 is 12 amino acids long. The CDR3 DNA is TGTGCCTCCGCGGGGGGAGGAACTGAAGCTTTCTTT. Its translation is CASAGGGTEAFF.